One sample yielded the 24 T cell receptor beta chains listed below, sequenced in a study of T cell responses to AZD1222 COVID-19 vaccine (dated by TCRdb to about 2021). The library was obtained by the immunoSEQ multiplex PCR assay. TCRdb retrieved this table from immuneACCESS and kept in-frame rearrangements only. Not all clones are present; in checked studies, unresolved V genes account for under half, and no reason is known for the remainder. For this sample the table gives approximately 100,000 clones, of which about nine tenths were detected only once. Jointly, the top ten make up 1% to 1.5% of the sample. The time point label corresponds to: baseline before first vaccination. The sequences come from peripheral blood, collected on day 0 of AZD1222 vaccination. These receptors all come from an adult in good health.

The CDR3 is CAISNTGAPNEKLFF. The CDR3 coding sequence is TGTGCCATCAGTAATACAGGGGCGCCTAATGAAAAACTGTTTTTT. The chain joins TRBV10-3 to TRBJ1-4, with 7 bases identical to TRBD1. The CDR3 has 15 residues. CDR1 is ENHRY, CDR2 SYGVKD, per germline. Trimming cost V 5 bases and J 3 bases; bases outside gene matches: 6.

The chain couples TRBV28 to TRBJ1-3; D not certain. The CDR3 runs 17 residues. Germline assignment: CDR1 MDHEN and CDR2 SYDVKM. V dropped 2 bases and J dropped 2 bases, with 16 bases sitting between them. The CDR3 nucleotides are TGTGCCAGCAGTTTACTTCCAGGTACTAAGGCTGGAAACACCATATATTTT. It is translated as CASSLLPGTKAGNTIYF.

The gene calls are TRBV6-1 and TRBJ2-7; 8 bases line up with TRBD1. This CDR3 contains 15 residues. Looked up from germline, CDR1 is MNHNS and CDR2 is SASEGT. V lost 3 bases to trimming and J lost 3 bases; unmatched junction nucleotides: 7. CDR3 sequence reads: CASSERTGWDYEQYF. CDR3 DNA: TGTGCCAGCAGTGAGAGGACAGGGTGGGACTACGAGCAGTACTTC.

The V and J genes are TRBV10-2 and TRBJ2-1; D not certain. The germline gives CDR1 WSHSY, CDR2 SAAADI. This CDR3 is 12 amino acids long. The ends were cut back, 3 bases at V and 5 bases at J, with 5 bases in the middle. DNA for the CDR3: TGCGCCAGCAGTGAAAGGGACAATGAGCAGTTCTTC. This codes for CASSERDNEQFF.

This rearrangement joins TRBV28 to TRBJ1-1; D is unresolved. The CDR3 totals 13 residues. Germline V gene sequence: CDR1 MDHEN, CDR2 SYDVKM. V lost 7 bases and J lost 1, with 10 bases in between. CDR3 amino acids: CASIPSRNTEAFF. CDR3 DNA: TGTGCCAGCATCCCTTCCAGGAACACTGAAGCTTTCTTT.

The chain joins TRBV2 to TRBJ1-2; 7 nucleotides align to TRBD1. This CDR3 comprises 14 residues. CDR1 is SNHLY and CDR2 is FYNNEI in the germline V gene. Trimming removed 5 bases from V and 3 bases from J; junction bases left unmatched: 6. In DNA form, the CDR3 reads TGTGCCAGCAGTATACAGGGGTCCGACTATGGCTACACCTTC. Translating gives CASSIQGSDYGYTF. Using reference TRBV2 and TRBJ1-2 for the parts outside the CDR3, the full variable domain is EPEVTQTPSHQVTQMGQEVILRCVPISNHLYFYWYRQILGQKVEFLVSFYNNEISEKSEIFDDQFSVERPDGSNFTLKIRSTKLEDSAMYFCASSIQGSDYGYTFGSGTRLTVV.

The rearrangement links TRBV29-1 to TRBJ2-3, with D perhaps matching TRBD1 (8 bases). Germline CDR1 SQVTM, CDR2 ANQGSEA. V shed 6 bases and J shed 4 bases, with 14 bases lying between them. This CDR3 region has 13 residues. The CDR3 sequence: CSVLQGGADTQYF. In DNA form, the CDR3 reads TGCAGCGTGCTACAGGGGGGGGCAGATACGCAGTATTTT.

The chain carries TRBV5-5 and TRBJ2-1, with D perhaps matching TRBD2 (5 bases). The germline V and J ends were trimmed by 1 base and 4 bases, with 6 bases remaining between them. Germline loops: CDR1 SGHKS, CDR2 YYEKEE (reference sequence). This CDR3 spans 13 amino acids. The DNA for the CDR3 is TGTGCCAGCAGCTTGACGGGGTACAATGAGCAGTTCTTC. Its protein product is CASSLTGYNEQFF.

V gene TRBV15 combines with J gene TRBJ1-2, with D perhaps TRBD1 (6 bases). Trimming cost V 9 bases and J 8 bases, with 16 bases left between them. Germline CDR1 and CDR2: LNHNV and YYDKDF (reference sequence). The CDR3 has 12 residues. The CDR3 loop is CATGQSNEGYTF. DNA for the CDR3: TGTGCCACAGGACAGAGTAACGAGGGCTACACCTTC.

This sequence joins TRBV24-1 and TRBJ2-1; TRBD2 might be the D (7 bases). This CDR3 has 13 amino acids. Germline V lookup: CDR1 KGHDR, CDR2 SFDVKD. V lost 5 bases to trimming and J lost 9 bases, with 13 bases between them. This chain's CDR3 is CATSALGGREQFF. In nucleotides, the CDR3 is TGTGCCACCAGTGCCCTGGGGGGGCGTGAGCAGTTCTTC.

In its sample, this clone was seen a few times. This chain uses TRBV5-1 with TRBJ2-2; D remains ambiguous. The CDR3 covers 14 residues. Germline CDR1 and CDR2: SGHRS and YFSETQ. V lost 2 bases, J lost 4 bases, and 9 bases lay in between. CDR3 nucleotide sequence: TGCGCCAGCAGCTTAGCAGTGAGCACCGGGGAGCTGTTTTTT. Protein product: CASSLAVSTGELFF.

This clone was detected a few times. V gene TRBV7-8 combines with J gene TRBJ1-4, with 10 bases lining up with TRBD1. This CDR3 comprises 18 residues. V was pared by 6 bases and J by 8 bases, with 18 bases of the junction left unmatched. CDR1 and CDR2 from the germline V gene are SGHVS and FQNEAQ. The CDR3 DNA is TGTGCCAGCAGACTTGGAGGGACAGGGGTAGGTCCCTACGAAAAACTGTTTTTT. This translates into CASRLGGTGVGPYEKLFF.

The chain couples TRBV10-3 to TRBJ1-5; D uncertain. From germline, CDR1 is ENHRY and CDR2 SYGVKD. Trimming pared 3 bases from V and 5 bases from J, leaving 5 bases between. The length of the CDR3 is 12 residues. The chain's CDR3 is CAISDSYQPQHF. The CDR3 DNA reads TGTGCCATCAGTGACAGTTATCAGCCCCAGCATTTT.

J is TRBJ1-4 and V is TRBV5-1; the match to TRBD1 covers 8 bases. Germline-derived CDR1 and CDR2 are SGHRS and YFSETQ. The CDR3 is made up of 15 amino acids. Germline trimming cut 0 bases from V and 8 bases from J; bases unmatched to any gene: 6. The DNA for the CDR3 is TGCGCCAGCAGCTTGGATGGACAGGGAAACGAAAAACTGTTTTTT. This codes for CASSLDGQGNEKLFF.

This clone has just one count. V gene TRBV6-5 combines with J gene TRBJ1-1, with D possibly matching TRBD1 (6 bases). The CDR3 consists of 12 residues. The V end was cut by 4 bases, the J end by 5 bases, with 8 bases between. CDR1 and CDR2 from the germline V gene are MNHEY and SVGAGI. This CDR3 is CASSSGATEAFF. CDR3 DNA sequence: TGTGCCAGCAGTTCAGGGGCGACTGAAGCTTTCTTT.

This clone was recorded once. The chain uses TRBV7-9 and TRBJ1-1; D call uncertain. Germline V gene lookup returns CDR1 SEHNR and CDR2 FQNEAQ (reference sequence). V gave up 3 bases and J gave up 4 bases, with 12 bases separating them. The CDR3 contains 14 residues. This CDR3 reads CASSLLRIGTEAFF. The CDR3 nucleotides read TGTGCCAGCAGCTTGCTTCGGATAGGCACTGAAGCTTTCTTT. Based on the CDR3 plus reference TRBV7-9 and TRBJ1-1, the full variable domain is DTGVSQNPRHKITKRGQNVTFRCDPISEHNRLYWYRQTLGQGPEFLTYFQNEAQLEKSRLLSDRFSAERPKGSFSTLEIQRTEQGDSAMYLCASSLLRIGTEAFFGQGTRLTVV.

The rearrangement links TRBV7-8 to TRBJ1-1; D uncertain. The CDR3 spans 15 residues. Germline-derived CDR1 and CDR2 are SGHVS and FQNEAQ. V was pared by 1 base and J by 1 base, with 10 bases between. CDR3 DNA: TGTGCCAGCAGCTTAGTCGCAGGTCAGAACACTGAAGCTTTCTTT. It encodes CASSLVAGQNTEAFF.

This sequence joins TRBV27 and TRBJ1-2, with D possibly TRBD1 on 6 matching bases. CDR1 and CDR2 (germline): MNHEY, SMNVEV (reference sequence). The CDR3 covers 15 residues. V was cut by 1 base and J by 6 bases, with 15 bases left in between. CDR3 DNA: TGTGCCAGCAGTTTATTCGGTCAGGGGCTGGATGGCTACACCTTC. Protein sequence: CASSLFGQGLDGYTF.

The chain carries TRBV4-1 and TRBJ2-7, with D uncertain. The CDR3 has 15 residues. V was pared by 1 base and J by 3 bases, with 13 bases between. The germline gives CDR1 MGHRA, CDR2 YSYEKL. The CDR3 protein is CASSQAATHYYEQYF. CDR3 sequence (DNA): TGCGCCAGCAGCCAAGCCGCGACACACTACTACGAGCAGTACTTC.

The chain links TRBV12-3 or TRBV12-4 to TRBJ1-1, with a tentative D call TRBD1 (5 bases). This CDR3 comprises 13 residues. The ends were cut back, 5 bases at V and 9 bases at J, with 16 bases in the middle. The CDR3 DNA reads TGTGCCAGCAGTACGGGGGGTGGGTCGAAAGCTTTCTTT. This codes for CASSTGGGSKAFF.

This chain links TRBV9 with TRBJ2-1, with no clear D. Trimming shortened V by 0 bases and J by 8 bases, and 6 bases separated the two germline ends. The CDR3 contains 12 residues. Germline CDR1 and CDR2: SGDLS and YYNGEE. The CDR3 nucleotides are TGTGCCAGCAGCGTAGATCTCCATGAGCAGTTCTTC. Translation: CASSVDLHEQFF.

The gene calls are TRBV14 and TRBJ1-1, with a tentative D call TRBD1 (5 bases). With 7 bases removed from V and 1 base from J, the gap between germline ends came to 13 bases. The CDR3 contains 14 residues. Looked up from germline, CDR1 is SGHDN and CDR2 is FVKESK. CDR3 region: CASTQGSTNTEAFF. The DNA for the CDR3 is TGTGCCAGCACCCAGGGCAGCACGAACACTGAAGCTTTCTTT.

The chain is built from TRBV5-4 and TRBJ1-1; tentatively, D is TRBD1 (6 bases). Germline V CDR1 and CDR2: SGHNT, YYREEE (reference sequence). CDR3 size: 14 residues. V lost 4 bases and J 2 bases, leaving 12 bases between the germline ends. CDR3 residues: CASSPRTVNTEAFF. The CDR3 DNA sequence: TGTGCCAGCAGCCCTCGGACAGTTAACACTGAAGCTTTCTTT.

The chain is built from TRBV7-9 and TRBJ2-7; 7 bases agree with TRBD1. CDR3 length equals 13 residues. Trimming at V came to 2 bases and at J to 5 bases, leaving 3 bases not matched to a gene. Germline CDR1 reads SEHNR; CDR2 reads FQNEAQ (reference sequence). The CDR3 region is CASSLLGGNEQYF. DNA for the CDR3: TGTGCCAGCAGCTTATTAGGGGGCAACGAGCAGTACTTC.